This TCR beta chain originates from a study of cytomegalovirus exposure and HLA in healthy donors. To note about this clone: The antigen is unknown.

It was with 60 Vbeta and 13 Jbeta primers that the PCR ran. Measured with immunoSEQ multiplex PCR; TCRdb has only the in-frame clones, and not every one. This table has approximately 180,000 clones, 81% appearing once. The CDR3 has 11 amino acids. The V and J ends lost 7 bases and 1 base respectively, with 7 bases between them. From germline, CDR1 is DFQATT and CDR2 SNEGSKA (reference sequence). Regarding the study as a whole: Sequences of the TCR beta chain were said to predict the HLA-A and HLA-B alleles of most subjects accurately. The authors later found most CMV-associated TCR beta chains appeared HLA-restricted.

What was sequenced was PBMCs. The receptor comes from a woman between 18 and 30 years old in good health and CMV-seropositive. The chain couples TRBV20-1 to TRBJ2-5; the D gene is possibly TRBD2 (5 bases). CDR3 loop: CSGTVQETQYF. Here the CDR3 DNA reads TGCAGTGGGACTGTCCAAGAGACCCAGTACTTC.